The 20 T cell receptor beta chains reported below all come from one sample, sequenced in a study of blood T cell repertoires in COVID-19 (dated by TCRdb to the early 2020s). Library preparation employed the immunoSEQ multiplex PCR assay. The table comes from immuneACCESS by way of TCRdb, which keeps in-frame sequences with V and J called. Part of the clones is missing from these tables; in studies checked, under half for an unresolved V gene and the rest for unknown reasons. The sample table lists 150,000 to 200,000 clones, about 85% of them with a count of one. In total, the top ten clones hold around 9.5% of the sample. Sequencing was performed on peripheral blood. These TCRs come from a woman aged 80 or older with acute or convalescent COVID-19.

The chain is built from TRBV7-9 and TRBJ2-2, with D tentatively TRBD2 (6 bases). This CDR3 comprises 14 residues. From germline, CDR1 is SEHNR and CDR2 FQNEAQ (reference sequence). Trimming shortened V by 0 bases and J by 6 bases, and 8 bases separated the two germline ends. The CDR3 loop is CASSLAGLAGELFF. CDR3 in DNA: TGTGCCAGCAGCTTAGCGGGACTCGCCGGGGAGCTGTTTTTT.

The chain joins TRBV20-1 to TRBJ1-2; 7 positions agree with TRBD1. The germline gives CDR1 DFQATT, CDR2 SNEGSKA (reference sequence). Unmatched junction bases numbered 6, after V lost 2 bases and J lost 12 bases. CDR3 length: 11 residues. The CDR3 loop reads CSARKDRRDTF. As DNA, the CDR3 is TGCAGTGCTAGAAAGGACAGGAGGGACACCTTC.

CDR3 protein: CATSSRTGRRGEAFF. The CDR3 nucleotides read TGTGCCACCAGCTCTCGGACAGGGAGAAGAGGTGAAGCTTTCTTT. This sequence joins TRBV15 and TRBJ1-1, with 8 bases aligning to TRBD1. V lost 5 bases to trimming and J lost 7 bases; unmatched junction nucleotides: 12. CDR3 size: 15 residues. In germline, CDR1 is LNHNV, CDR2 YYDKDF (reference sequence).

V gene TRBV29-1 combines with J gene TRBJ1-2; possibly TRBD1 for D (6 bases). Per germline, CDR1 SQVTM and CDR2 ANQGSEA. The CDR3 is 10 residues long. V was shortened by 7 bases and J by 8 bases, with 11 bases between the two germline ends. DNA for the CDR3: TGCAGCGCAGGGGAATACGGCTACACCTTC. Its protein product is CSAGEYGYTF.

The rearrangement uses TRBV7-9 and TRBJ1-2, with D perhaps matching TRBD1 (5 bases). Looked up from germline, CDR1 is SEHNR and CDR2 is FQNEAQ (reference sequence). The CDR3 extends over 13 amino acids. V was clipped by 3 bases and J by 4 bases, with 9 bases between them. CDR3 region: CASSFMGGYGYTF. DNA for the CDR3: TGTGCCAGCAGCTTTATGGGGGGCTATGGCTACACCTTC.

The chain carries TRBV5-4 and TRBJ1-2; maybe TRBD1 (5 bases). The V and J ends lost 2 bases and 13 bases respectively, with 15 bases between them. CDR1 is SGHNT and CDR2 is YYREEE in the germline V gene (reference sequence). There are 12 residues in the CDR3. The CDR3 coding sequence is TGTGCCAGCAGCTTTGACCGGGCTAGGGGCACCTTC. Translating it yields CASSFDRARGTF. The full variable domain, with the rest looked up from reference TRBV5-4 and TRBJ1-2, is ETGVTQSPTHLIKTRGQQVTLRCSSQSGHNTVSWYQQALGQGPQFIFQYYREEENGRGNFPPRFSGLQFPNYSSELNVNALELDDSALYLCASSFDRARGTFGSGTRLTVV.

This CDR3 reads CASSLGQNTDTQYF. Here the CDR3 DNA reads TGCGCCAGCAGCTTGGGGCAGAACACAGATACGCAGTATTTT. This chain joins TRBV5-1 and TRBJ2-3; D is unclear. This CDR3 is built from 14 residues. Trimming shortened V by 0 bases and J by 2 bases, and 7 bases separated the two germline ends. Germline loops: CDR1 SGHRS, CDR2 YFSETQ.

This chain connects TRBV9 to TRBJ2-3; a possible D gene is TRBD2 (5 bases). Trimming left V 2 bases short and J 4 bases short, with 14 bases between. This CDR3 has 15 amino acids. Per germline, CDR1 SGDLS and CDR2 YYNGEE. The CDR3: CASSVMDFAADTQYF. CDR3 nucleotides: TGTGCCAGCAGCGTTATGGACTTCGCGGCAGATACGCAGTATTTT.

The V call is TRBV4-1, the J call TRBJ1-1, with 7 bases fitting TRBD1. The CDR3 has 13 amino acids. CDR1 and CDR2 from the germline V gene are MGHRA and YSYEKL. The J segment lost 0 bases and the V segment lost 10 bases, leaving 5 bases of the junction unmatched. CDR3 amino acids: CATRDRLNTEAFF. The CDR3 DNA reads TGCGCCACCCGGGACAGACTGAACACTGAAGCTTTCTTT.

The chain couples TRBV7-8 to TRBJ2-7; TRBD1 matches at 8 bases. The CDR3 runs 16 residues. V lost 0 bases and J lost 4; bases outside the gene matches: 8. Germline V gene sequence: CDR1 SGHVS, CDR2 FQNEAQ. The CDR3, as DNA: TGTGCCAGCAGCTTAGCGTCGGGCAGGGGGCGATACGAGCAGTACTTC. It translates to CASSLASGRGRYEQYF.

The rearrangement links TRBV6-5 to TRBJ1-2; D is ambiguous. Trimming stripped 10 bases from V and 7 bases from J, with 19 bases between. The CDR3 contains 13 residues. CDR1 and CDR2 from the germline V gene are MNHEY and SVGAGI. CDR3 residues: CATLGGGSAGYTF. The DNA for the CDR3 is TGTGCCACCCTGGGTGGAGGGTCGGCTGGCTACACCTTC.

CDR3: CASSSHGGAKNIQYF. The DNA for the CDR3 is TGTGCCAGCAGTTCCCATGGCGGAGCCAAAAACATTCAGTACTTC. The chain is built from TRBV5-4 and TRBJ2-4, with no clear D. Looked up from germline, CDR1 is SGHNT and CDR2 is YYREEE (reference sequence). Between the trimmed V and J ends, which lost 5 bases and 0 bases, there was a span of 12 bases. CDR3 length: 15 amino acids.

V gene TRBV6-2 or TRBV6-3 combines with J gene TRBJ2-2; tentative D call: TRBD2 (6 bases). V lost 2 bases to trimming and J lost 4 bases, with 8 bases between them. This CDR3 is built from 14 residues. Per germline, CDR1 MNHEY and CDR2 SVGEGT. CDR3 DNA sequence: TGTGCCAGCAGTTACCCCGGGGGCACCGGGGAGCTGTTTTTT. As protein: CASSYPGGTGELFF.

This clone was picked up many times. V gene TRBV11-2 combines with J gene TRBJ1-4, with D possibly being TRBD1 (5 bases). V lost 3 bases, J lost 7 bases, and 21 bases lay in between. Germline V CDR1 and CDR2: SGHAT, FQNNGV. The CDR3 has 17 amino acids. DNA of the CDR3: TGTGCCAGCAGCTTCTACTCAACGGGACTAGGCATTGAAAAACTGTTTTTT. This translates into CASSFYSTGLGIEKLFF.

This clone was seen a single time. The J gene is TRBJ2-3, the V gene TRBV18, with D unclear. V gave up 6 bases and J gave up 3 bases, with 7 bases separating them. Germline V gene lookup returns CDR1 KGHSH and CDR2 LQKENI. The CDR3 runs 12 residues. CDR3 nucleotides: TGTGCCAGCTCCCCCGGGACAGATACGCAGTATTTT. Its protein is CASSPGTDTQYF.

This clone was observed once. J is TRBJ1-3 and V is TRBV9; a weak D match, TRBD1 (5 bases). Trimming cost V 4 bases and J 4 bases, with 9 bases left between them. CDR1 is SGDLS and CDR2 is YYNGEE in the germline V gene. This CDR3 has 13 residues. CDR3 coding DNA: TGTGCCAGCAGCATTGACAGCGGAAACACCATATATTTT. Translated, it gives CASSIDSGNTIYF.

A word on this clone: At one of its ends the junction is not consistent with the germline gene, which may arise from a read error. The gene calls are TRBV10-3 and TRBJ2-1; TRBD2 matches 14 bases. The CDR3 runs to 16 residues. Germline CDR1 ENHRY, CDR2 SYGVKD. In nucleotides, the CDR3 is TGTGCCATCAGTGGAGGGGGGGCCGGGACTAGCGGGAGTTGGGTCTTC. Translating gives CAISGGGAGTSGSWVF.

This sequence joins TRBV5-8 and TRBJ1-4; TRBD1 agrees at 8 bases. This CDR3 contains 16 residues. The germline CDR1 and CDR2 sequences are SGHTS and YDEGEE. V was pared by 4 bases and J by 0 bases, with 5 bases of the junction left unmatched. CDR3 amino acids: CASSPGQGPTNEKLFF. In DNA, the CDR3 is TGTGCCAGCAGCCCTGGACAGGGACCAACTAATGAAAAACTGTTTTTT.

This clone was found many times. This rearrangement joins TRBV9 to TRBJ2-3, with TRBD1 matching over 7 bases. Per germline, CDR1 SGDLS and CDR2 YYNGEE. The CDR3 runs 16 residues. The V gene end was trimmed by 3 bases and the J gene end by 2 bases; junction bases not matched to a gene: 9. The CDR3 DNA follows: TGTGCCAGCAGCGCCGGTGGACAGGTGTACACAGATACGCAGTATTTT. It specifies CASSAGGQVYTDTQYF. Together with reference TRBV9 and TRBJ2-3, the CDR3 gives the full variable domain: DSGVTQTPKHLITATGQRVTLRCSPRSGDLSVYWYQQSLDQGLQFLIQYYNGEERAKGNILERFSAQQFPDLHSELNLSSLELGDSALYFCASSAGGQVYTDTQYFGPGTRLTVL.

As concerns this clone: The identical CDR3 is also encoded by other nucleotide sequences in the sample. This chain uses TRBV7-9 with TRBJ2-3; TRBD2 matches at 7 bases. In germline, CDR1 is SEHNR, CDR2 FQNEAQ (reference sequence). Germline trimming cut 5 bases from V and 4 bases from J; bases unmatched to any gene: 6. The CDR3 is made up of 14 amino acids. The CDR3 DNA sequence: TGTGCCAGCAGCCTAACCGGGGGGTCAGATACGCAGTATTTT. The encoded protein is CASSLTGGSDTQYF.